A single sample is the source of the 30 T cell receptor beta chains below, sequenced in a study of OX40 agonist ivuxolimab in advanced cancers. The protocol was immunoSEQ multiplex PCR, while the TCRdb copy is restricted to in-frame clones and leaves out a portion. The sample holds just under 80,000 clones; roughly 90% are singletons and the top ten take around 0.4%. Sequences were derived from CD4+ or CD8+ T cells sorted from blood, sampled in a trial of the OX40 agonist ivuxolimab. These receptors originate from an adult with an advanced solid tumor such as melanoma, head and neck, liver or kidney cancer.

This chain joins TRBV10-3 and TRBJ2-5; tentatively, D is TRBD1 (5 bases). Germline CDR1 is ENHRY and CDR2 is SYGVKD. CDR3 size: 12 residues. Trimming removed 10 bases from V and 2 bases from J, with 11 bases in between. The CDR3 spells CATADNQETQYF. Here the CDR3 DNA reads TGTGCCACGGCGGACAATCAAGAGACCCAGTACTTC.

The J gene is TRBJ2-5, the V gene TRBV18, with a tentative D call TRBD1 (5 bases). Trimming removed 1 base at V and 5 bases at J, with 8 bases between. Germline lookup yields CDR1 KGHSH and CDR2 LQKENI. The CDR3 extends over 13 amino acids. CDR3 protein: CASSPQGPETQYF. The CDR3, as DNA: TGTGCCAGCTCACCACAGGGGCCGGAGACCCAGTACTTC.

This rearrangement joins TRBV28 to TRBJ2-7; possibly TRBD2 for D (6 bases). V was cut by 2 bases and J by 1 base, with 9 bases left in between. This CDR3 region has 14 residues. CDR1 is MDHEN and CDR2 is SYDVKM in the germline V gene. CDR3: CASSLQTRSYEQYF. The DNA for the CDR3 is TGTGCCAGCAGTTTACAGACTAGATCCTACGAGCAGTACTTC. The complete variable domain, with remaining parts taken from reference TRBV28 and TRBJ2-7, reads DVKVTQSSRYLVKRTGEKVFLECVQDMDHENMFWYRQDPGLGLRLIYFSYDVKMKEKGDIPEGYSVSREKKERFSLILESASTNQTSMYLCASSLQTRSYEQYFGPGTRLTVT.

This chain joins TRBV7-2 and TRBJ2-3, with TRBD2 matching 13 bases. Germline V CDR1 and CDR2: SGHTA, FQGNSA. After removal of 1 base from V and 5 bases from J, the junction contained 9 bases not matched to a gene. CDR3 length equals 18 residues. DNA of the CDR3: TGTGCCAGCAGCTTAGTTGGGACTAGCGGGGTCCTGAAAGATACGCAGTATTTT. Protein: CASSLVGTSGVLKDTQYF.

This clone was detected only a few times. The chain has TRBV28 and TRBJ1-5, with D perhaps TRBD1 (5 bases). The germline gives CDR1 MDHEN, CDR2 SYDVKM. CDR3 length: 14 residues. V dropped 7 bases and J dropped 1 base, with 11 bases sitting between them. For the CDR3, the DNA is TGTGCCAGCACGGGGGGACTCAGCAATCAGCCCCAGCATTTT. This codes for CASTGGLSNQPQHF.

The chain employs TRBV25-1 and TRBJ2-3; 10 positions match TRBD1. The ends lost 3 bases at V and 9 bases at J; junction bases unmatched: 15. This CDR3 has 17 residues. Germline assignment: CDR1 MGHDK and CDR2 SYGVNS. CDR3 sequence: CASSDPGQGSFAGTQYF. The CDR3 DNA sequence: TGTGCCAGCAGTGATCCGGGACAGGGGTCCTTCGCTGGGACGCAGTATTTT.

The chain has TRBV18 and TRBJ2-1; 8 bases map to TRBD1. The CDR3 is 16 residues long. The trim removed 1 base at V and 7 bases at J, leaving 9 bases unmatched. CDR1 and CDR2 from the germline V gene are KGHSH and LQKENI. CDR3 protein: CASSPRLRTGSNEQFF. The CDR3 nucleotides read TGTGCCAGCTCACCACGGCTAAGGACAGGGTCGAATGAGCAGTTCTTC.

V is TRBV10-1 and J is TRBJ1-2; D is undetermined. Germline V gene lookup returns CDR1 WNHNN and CDR2 SYGVQD (reference sequence). The CDR3 contains 13 residues. V lost 8 bases and J lost 0, with 10 bases in between. CDR3 DNA: TGCGCCAGCGGCTCTGCAGCTAACTATGGCTACACCTTC. Translated: CASGSAANYGYTF.

This chain uses TRBV30 with TRBJ1-5; D remains unclear. Germline V lookup: CDR1 GTSNPN, CDR2 SVGIG (reference sequence). There are 13 residues in the CDR3. V was trimmed by 4 bases and J by 5 bases, leaving 12 bases between them. The CDR3 DNA is TGTGCCTGGACCGAGGGCCCTTATCAGCCCCAGCATTTT. This gives the protein CAWTEGPYQPQHF.

CDR3: CASSFREGPETQYF. CDR3 in DNA: TGTGCCAGCAGCTTCCGGGAGGGCCCAGAGACCCAGTACTTC. J is TRBJ2-5 and V is TRBV11-3; TRBD2 matches 8 bases. The length of the CDR3 is 14 residues. Trimming took 3 bases from V and 4 from J; bases not matched to a gene: 4. CDR1 is SGHNT and CDR2 is YENEEA in the germline V gene.

The chain joins TRBV11-2 to TRBJ2-1; TRBD2 aligns across 12 bases. The CDR3 totals 18 residues. Trimming at V came to 2 bases and at J to 0 bases, leaving 5 bases not matched to a gene. CDR1 SGHAT and CDR2 FQNNGV come from the germline V gene. CDR3 protein: CASSLLLAGGRSYNEQFF. The CDR3 DNA follows: TGTGCCAGCAGCTTATTACTAGCGGGAGGACGCTCCTACAATGAGCAGTTCTTC.

The chain combines TRBV29-1 with TRBJ2-3, with D tentatively TRBD2 (5 bases). This CDR3 comprises 15 residues. V was pared by 6 bases and J by 2 bases, with 18 bases between. Germline assignment: CDR1 SQVTM and CDR2 ANQGSEA. The CDR3 DNA sequence: TGCAGCGTCATCCCCTTCCGGGGTTCCACAGATACGCAGTATTTT. It translates to CSVIPFRGSTDTQYF.

This clone was recorded once. Compared with germline, one end of the junction differs, possibly owing to a read error. This chain links TRBV6-1 with TRBJ1-1; weak D call: TRBD1 (6 bases). CDR3 length equals 17 residues. Germline CDR1 MNHNS, CDR2 SASEGT. Here the CDR3 reads CAISAKRGGLMNTEAFF. In DNA form, the CDR3 reads TGTGCCATCAGTGCTAAAAGAGGGGGACTAATGAACACTGAAGCTTTCTTT.

J is TRBJ1-4 and V is TRBV18; maybe TRBD1 (6 bases). Trimming took off 6 bases at V and 0 bases at J, with 11 bases between the two ends. Germline V gene sequence: CDR1 KGHSH, CDR2 LQKENI. The CDR3 has 15 amino acids. In DNA, the CDR3 is TGTGCCAGCTCCCAGCGGACAGCAACTAATGAAAAACTGTTTTTT. As protein: CASSQRTATNEKLFF.

The V gene is TRBV5-1, the J gene TRBJ2-1; possible D gene TRBD2, 5 bases. Germline CDR1 is SGHRS and CDR2 is YFSETQ. Trimming took 0 bases from V and 4 from J, leaving 8 bases between them. This CDR3 spans 14 amino acids. The CDR3 protein is CASSLAGLYNEQFF. The DNA for the CDR3 is TGCGCCAGCAGCTTGGCGGGATTGTACAATGAGCAGTTCTTC.

This clone was seen only a few times. The chain has TRBV5-1 and TRBJ1-5, with 8 bases identical to TRBD1. CDR1 SGHRS and CDR2 YFSETQ come from the germline V gene. CDR3 length equals 15 residues. V gave up 1 base and J gave up 5 bases; unmatched junction bases: 5. Here the CDR3 DNA reads TGCGCCAGCAGCTTGACAGGACAGGGTGATCAGCCCCAGCATTTT. Its translation: CASSLTGQGDQPQHF.

The V and J genes are TRBV11-3 and TRBJ2-5, with 8 bases that match TRBD1. CDR1 and CDR2 from the germline V gene are SGHNT and YENEEA. This CDR3 spans 15 amino acids. J was trimmed by 3 bases and V by 1 base; bases with no gene match: 4. The CDR3 here is CASSLGGTGEETQYF. The CDR3 DNA reads TGTGCCAGCAGCTTAGGGGGGACAGGAGAAGAGACCCAGTACTTC. Supplemented by reference TRBV11-3 and TRBJ2-5, the full variable domain reads EAGVVQSPRYKIIEKKQPVAFWCNPISGHNTLYWYLQNLGQGPELLIRYENEEAVDDSQLPKDRFSAERLKGVDSTLKIQPAELGDSAVYLCASSLGGTGEETQYFGPGTRLLVL.

CDR3 in DNA: TGTGCCATCAGTGGAGGAGGGCTAGCGGCCTCCACCGGGGAGCTGTTTTTT. Its protein product is CAISGGGLAASTGELFF. The rearrangement joins TRBV10-3 to TRBJ2-2; TRBD2 agrees at 7 bases. The CDR3 runs to 17 residues. Germline CDR1 is ENHRY and CDR2 is SYGVKD. After removal of 4 bases from V and 4 bases from J, the junction contained 12 bases not matched to a gene.

This rearrangement joins TRBV7-6 to TRBJ1-2, with D hard to call. Germline CDR1 SGHVS, CDR2 FNYEAQ. V lost 1 base and J lost 6, with 18 bases in between. CDR3 length: 16 residues. The CDR3 sequence: CASSLGTALVRDGYTF. The CDR3, as DNA: TGTGCCAGCAGCTTAGGGACGGCGTTAGTGAGGGATGGCTACACCTTC.

The rearrangement links TRBV28 to TRBJ1-2; TRBD1 is a possible D gene (6 bases). The CDR3 loop spans 14 amino acids. CDR1 is MDHEN, CDR2 SYDVKM, per germline. The germline V and J ends were trimmed by 6 bases and 4 bases, with 15 bases remaining between them. Here the CDR3 reads CASRATGQSYGYTF. CDR3 DNA: TGTGCCAGCAGGGCTACCGGACAGAGCTATGGCTACACCTTC.

The chain recombines TRBV4-1 with TRBJ2-5; possibly TRBD2 for D (6 bases). The germline V gene encodes CDR1 MGHRA and CDR2 YSYEKL. The CDR3 loop spans 19 amino acids. Trimming took 0 bases from V and 2 from J, leaving 22 bases between them. The CDR3 DNA sequence: TGCGCCAGCAGCCAAGATCGGGCTAGCGCCACATGGGGGCAAGAGACCCAGTACTTC. Amino acids: CASSQDRASATWGQETQYF.

The chain uses TRBV11-2 and TRBJ2-1, with a weak D call TRBD2 (6 bases). The germline gives CDR1 SGHAT, CDR2 FQNNGV. CDR3 size: 15 residues. V was shortened by 4 bases and J by 5 bases, with 15 bases between the two germline ends. CDR3 region: CASSSRLGSNNEQFF. The DNA for the CDR3 is TGTGCCAGCAGCTCCCGACTAGGGTCGAACAATGAGCAGTTCTTC.

The gene calls are TRBV25-1 and TRBJ2-7, with TRBD2 identical over 8 bases. The germline gives CDR1 MGHDK, CDR2 SYGVNS. Germline trimming cut 8 bases from V and 3 bases from J; bases unmatched to any gene: 12. This CDR3 is built from 15 residues. This CDR3 reads CASAISGTSCYEQYF. The CDR3 DNA is TGTGCCAGCGCTATTTCGGGGACTAGTTGCTACGAGCAGTACTTC.

The chain is built from TRBV4-1 and TRBJ2-7; D gene uncertain. This CDR3 has 12 residues. CDR1 and CDR2 (germline): MGHRA, YSYEKL. V was pared by 3 bases and J by 3 bases, with 6 bases between. The CDR3: CASSHEDYEQYF. In nucleotides, the CDR3 is TGCGCCAGCAGCCACGAAGACTACGAGCAGTACTTC.

This chain joins TRBV27 and TRBJ2-7; a possible D gene is TRBD2 (7 bases). Germline V CDR1 and CDR2: MNHEY, SMNVEV (reference sequence). There are 13 residues in the CDR3. Deletions cut 10 bases from V and 4 bases from J, with 17 bases between. The CDR3 DNA reads as TGTGCCAACGAGGGGGGGGGCGCATACGAGCAGTACTTC. The encoded protein is CANEGGGAYEQYF.

The chain uses TRBV7-9 and TRBJ1-2; the D is unclear. Trimming removed 0 bases at V and 4 bases at J, with 9 bases between. In germline, CDR1 is SEHNR, CDR2 FQNEAQ (reference sequence). CDR3 length equals 14 residues. The CDR3 nucleotides are TGTGCCAGCAGCTTAGCCGCTATTGGCTATGGCTACACCTTC. Translated, it gives CASSLAAIGYGYTF.

The J gene is TRBJ2-5, the V gene TRBV28, with D possibly called TRBD1 or TRBD2 (5 bases each). Trimming took off 5 bases at V and 9 bases at J, with 22 bases between the two ends. CDR3 length: 15 residues. Per germline, CDR1 MDHEN and CDR2 SYDVKM. CDR3 nucleotides: TGTGCCAGCAGTAGCAATTCTTGGGGACGAAGGGCCCAGTACTTC. The encoded protein is CASSSNSWGRRAQYF.

CDR3 bases: TGCGCCAGCAGCTTGGGGAGTAGGGCGAATAATTCACCCCTCCACTTT. Its translation is CASSLGSRANNSPLHF. This sequence joins TRBV5-1 and TRBJ1-6; unclear D gene. V lost 0 bases and J 5 bases, leaving 12 bases between the germline ends. This CDR3 region has 16 residues. Germline CDR1 and CDR2: SGHRS and YFSETQ.

The chain uses TRBV18 and TRBJ1-4; D unresolved. Trimming took 1 base from V and 5 from J, leaving 17 bases between them. This CDR3 has 17 residues. Germline V gives CDR1 KGHSH, CDR2 LQKENI. The CDR3 reads CASSPRSTRGGNEKLFF. CDR3 bases: TGTGCCAGCTCACCACGGTCCACCCGGGGTGGGAATGAAAAACTGTTTTTT.

This chain joins TRBV5-1 and TRBJ2-1, with 7 bases identical to TRBD2. Germline trimming cut 2 bases from V and 4 bases from J; bases unmatched to any gene: 9. The CDR3 covers 16 residues. Germline-derived CDR1 and CDR2 are SGHRS and YFSETQ. For the CDR3, the DNA is TGCGCCAGCAGCTTCGGACGGACTAGGCAATACAATGAGCAGTTCTTC. Its protein product is CASSFGRTRQYNEQFF.